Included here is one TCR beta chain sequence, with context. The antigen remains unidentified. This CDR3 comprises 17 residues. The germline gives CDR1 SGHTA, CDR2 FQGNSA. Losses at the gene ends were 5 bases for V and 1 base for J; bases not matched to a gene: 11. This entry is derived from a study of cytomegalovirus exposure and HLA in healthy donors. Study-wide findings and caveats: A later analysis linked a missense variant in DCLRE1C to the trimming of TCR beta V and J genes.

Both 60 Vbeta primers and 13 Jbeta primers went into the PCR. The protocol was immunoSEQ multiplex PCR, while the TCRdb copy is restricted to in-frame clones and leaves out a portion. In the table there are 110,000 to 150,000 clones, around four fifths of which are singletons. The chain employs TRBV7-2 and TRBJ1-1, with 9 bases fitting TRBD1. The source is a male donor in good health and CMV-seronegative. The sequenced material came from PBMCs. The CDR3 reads CASSPTGTGYPNTEAFF. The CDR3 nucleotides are TGTGCCAGCAGCCCCACCGGGACAGGGTACCCGAACACTGAAGCTTTCTTT.